The rows below give T cell receptor beta chains drawn from one sample of a study of PD-L1 blockade in urothelial cancer. Sequencing was performed with immunoSEQ multiplex PCR; in TCRdb, only in-frame clones are kept and a portion is missing. This table holds approximately 50,000 clones, roughly 80% found once. Sequenced here: PBMCs, sampled around atezolizumab (anti-PD-L1) treatment. These receptors were obtained from a man aged 50-60 years with urothelial cancer. Each CDR3 is given with its conserved first and last residue. The order of the fields is clone size, CDR3 length, J gene, D gene, V gene, CDR3 protein, CDR3 DNA. A D gene is named only where the DNA matches it firmly. A row's size may be missing; if present it is once, few, many or a size class.

>NA|16|TRBJ1-2|NA|TRBV7-9
CASSLAGRRGQYGYTF
TGTGCCAGCAGCTTAGCGGGTCGTAGGGGTCAGTATGGCTACACCTTC
>NA|13|TRBJ1-5|NA|TRBV7-9
CASSLGGVQPQHF
TGTGCCAGCAGCTTGGGGGGGGTACAGCCCCAGCATTTT
>once|15|TRBJ2-5|NA|TRBV5-5
CASSHSYTGQETQYF
TGTGCCAGCAGCCACTCATACACAGGTCAAGAGACCCAGTACTTC
>once|19|TRBJ2-1|TRBD2|TRBV5-6
CASSLFVMGGGSSYNEQFF
TGTGCCAGCAGCTTATTCGTAATGGGGGGAGGGAGCTCCTACAATGAGCAGTTCTTC
>NA|16|TRBJ2-3|NA|TRBV7-9
CASSLGVGRGTDTQYF
TGTGCCAGCAGCTTAGGGGTCGGCCGGGGCACAGATACGCAGTATTTT
>NA|16|TRBJ2-7|TRBD2|TRBV30
CAWRPLGREGYYEQYF
TGTGCCTGGAGACCGTTAGGGCGGGAGGGATACTACGAGCAGTACTTC
>NA|21|TRBJ2-7|TRBD2|TRBV7-6
CASSLGRTSGMRNLGSYEQYF
TGTGCCAGCAGCTTAGGAAGGACTAGCGGGATGAGGAATTTGGGATCCTACGAGCAGTACTTC
>NA|15|TRBJ2-2|NA|TRBV2
CASVGGSMNTGELFF
TGTGCCAGCGTAGGAGGGTCGATGAACACCGGGGAGCTGTTTTTT
>few|15|TRBJ2-4|NA|TRBV5-1
CASSLGEPSKNIQYF
TGCGCCAGCAGCTTGGGGGAGCCCTCCAAAAACATTCAGTACTTC
>NA|15|TRBJ2-7|TRBD1|TRBV5-1
CASSLVAGGAYEQYF
TGCGCCAGCAGCTTGGTGGCAGGGGGTGCGTACGAGCAGTACTTC
>NA|13|TRBJ2-1|NA|TRBV7-9
CASSVRLVDEQFF
TGTGCCAGCAGCGTAAGACTCGTCGATGAGCAGTTCTTC
>NA|16|TRBJ1-6|NA|TRBV15
CATSRDEQGRRSPLHF
TGTGCCACCAGCAGAGATGAACAGGGTAGACGATCACCCCTCCACTTT
>NA|15|TRBJ2-7|TRBD2|TRBV2
CASSATGGGDYEQYF
TGTGCCAGCAGTGCGACTGGGGGAGGGGATTACGAGCAGTACTTC
>NA|16|TRBJ2-3|TRBD1|TRBV5-1
CASSLEPGGYRDTQYF
TGCGCCAGCAGCTTGGAGCCAGGGGGCTATAGGGATACGCAGTATTTT
>NA|12|TRBJ2-3|NA|TRBV27
CASEDFTDTQYF
TGTGCCAGCGAGGACTTCACAGATACGCAGTATTTT
>NA|14|TRBJ2-2|NA|TRBV6-4
CASRRQVDTGELFF
TGTGCCAGCAGACGACAGGTAGACACCGGGGAGCTGTTTTTT
>few|12|TRBJ1-1|NA|TRBV5-4
CASSLRNTEAFF
TGTGCCAGCAGCTTGCGGAACACTGAAGCTTTCTTT
>NA|16|TRBJ2-2|NA|TRBV9
CASSPRMGRNTGELFF
TGTGCCAGCAGCCCACGGATGGGCCGGAACACCGGGGAGCTGTTTTTT
>NA|15|TRBJ2-1|TRBD2|TRBV9
CASSVAGGPGNEQFF
TGTGCCAGCAGCGTAGCGGGAGGGCCTGGGAATGAGCAGTTCTTC
>NA|16|TRBJ2-6|NA|TRBV19
CASSPRVTSGANVLTF
TGTGCCAGTAGTCCTCGGGTCACCTCTGGGGCCAACGTCCTGACTTTC
>NA|15|TRBJ2-5|NA|TRBV5-1
CASSTGQIKQETQYF
TGCGCCAGCAGCACCGGACAGATAAAACAAGAGACCCAGTACTTC
>NA|15|TRBJ1-5|NA|TRBV6-6
CASSYFDGGNQPQHF
TGTGCCAGCAGTTATTTCGACGGGGGCAATCAGCCCCAGCATTTT
>NA|14|TRBJ1-1|TRBD1|TRBV19
CASLGQGFYTEAFF
TGTGCCAGTTTGGGACAGGGGTTCTACACTGAAGCTTTCTTT
>NA|14|TRBJ1-1|NA|TRBV7-6
CASSPRVMNTEAFF
TGTGCCAGCAGCCCCAGGGTCATGAACACTGAAGCTTTCTTT
>NA|16|TRBJ1-5|TRBD1|TRBV6-6
CASSPQGQGPNQPQHF
TGTGCCAGCAGTCCACAGGGGCAGGGCCCCAATCAGCCCCAGCATTTT
>NA|14|TRBJ1-5|TRBD1|TRBV6-5
CASRNDRDSQPQHF
TGTGCCAGCAGAAATGACAGGGATAGTCAGCCCCAGCATTTT
>NA|18|TRBJ2-2|TRBD2|TRBV9
CASSVGPGGAQGTGELFF
TGTGCCAGCAGCGTAGGCCCGGGGGGGGCGCAGGGCACCGGGGAGCTGTTTTTT
>NA|14|TRBJ2-5|NA|TRBV7-2
CASSPGQRQETQYF
TGTGCCAGCAGCCCCGGACAGAGACAAGAGACCCAGTACTTC
>NA|16|TRBJ1-4|NA|TRBV14
CASSPTGRWGNEKLFF
TGTGCCAGCAGCCCGACAGGTCGATGGGGGAATGAAAAACTGTTTTTT
>NA|13|TRBJ1-1|NA|TRBV7-6
CASSLEQNTEAFF
TGTGCCAGCAGCTTAGAGCAGAACACTGAAGCTTTCTTT
>NA|13|TRBJ1-2|NA|TRBV11-2
CASSAFQGYGYTF
TGTGCCAGCAGCGCCTTCCAGGGCTATGGCTACACCTTC
>once|14|TRBJ2-5|TRBD1|TRBV6-1
CASSDPGQGPTQYF
TGTGCCAGCAGTGACCCGGGACAGGGACCGACCCAGTACTTC
>NA|12|TRBJ2-7|NA|TRBV29-1
CSVGGERYEQYF
TGCAGCGTTGGGGGGGAAAGGTACGAGCAGTACTTC
>many|14|TRBJ1-1|NA|TRBV6-5
CASRIGIGRTEAFF
TGTGCCAGTAGAATTGGGATTGGGAGAACTGAAGCTTTCTTT
>NA|17|TRBJ2-1|TRBD2|TRBV5-1
CASSRGLAGGLYNEQFF
TGCGCCAGCAGCAGGGGACTAGCGGGAGGGCTCTACAATGAGCAGTTCTTC
>few|14|TRBJ2-7|NA|TRBV7-2
CASSLGLAAYEQYF
TGTGCCAGCAGCCTAGGATTAGCGGCCTACGAGCAGTACTTC
>NA|16|TRBJ2-3|TRBD2|TRBV5-4
CASSSGLAGGTDTQYF
TGTGCCAGCAGCAGCGGACTAGCGGGAGGAACAGATACGCAGTATTTT
>NA|16|TRBJ1-1|TRBD1|TRBV28
CASSQHPGQGDTEAFF
TGTGCCAGCAGTCAGCATCCGGGACAGGGGGACACTGAAGCTTTCTTT
>once|15|TRBJ2-1|NA|TRBV14
CASSQVHSSYNEQFF
TGTGCCAGCAGCCAAGTTCACAGCTCCTACAATGAGCAGTTCTTC
>once|15|TRBJ2-1|TRBD1|TRBV11-2
CASSLDHSGTGEQFF
TGTGCCAGCAGCTTAGATCACAGCGGGACAGGGGAGCAGTTCTTC
>NA|15|TRBJ1-1|TRBD1|TRBV5-1
CASSYQQGSPTEAFF
TGCGCCAGCAGCTATCAACAGGGGAGTCCCACTGAAGCTTTCTTT
>once|13|TRBJ2-2|NA|TRBV29-1
CSVIRGKTGELFF
TGCAGCGTTATCCGGGGAAAAACCGGGGAGCTGTTTTTT
>few|14|TRBJ2-3|NA|TRBV6-5
CASSHRTSTDTQYF
TGTGCCAGCAGCCACAGGACAAGCACAGATACGCAGTATTTT
>once|13|TRBJ2-1|NA|TRBV2
CASRGSSYNEQFF
TGTGCCAGCAGGGGGAGCTCCTACAATGAGCAGTTCTTC
>NA|14|TRBJ2-1|TRBD2|TRBV6-1
CASRPSGRGNEQFF
TGTGCCAGCAGACCCTCCGGGAGGGGGAATGAGCAGTTCTTC
>NA|14|TRBJ2-3|NA|TRBV30
CAWSKPAGTDTQYF
TGTGCCTGGAGCAAGCCAGCGGGCACAGATACGCAGTATTTT
>NA|15|TRBJ1-4|NA|TRBV5-1
CASSLAGNRNEKLFF
TGCGCCAGCAGCTTGGCAGGGAATAGAAACGAAAAACTGTTTTTT
>once|16|TRBJ1-2|NA|TRBV5-1
CASSMPTIGEYYGYTF
TGCGCCAGCAGCATGCCGACAATAGGGGAATACTATGGCTACACCTTC
>NA|14|TRBJ2-4|TRBD2|TRBV6-5
CASVNREGGNIQYF
TGTGCCAGCGTCAATAGGGAGGGAGGGAACATTCAGTACTTC
>once|12|TRBJ1-2|NA|TRBV6-5
CASSYSRGGYTF
TGTGCCAGCAGTTACTCCCGAGGAGGCTACACCTTC
>NA|18|TRBJ1-1|TRBD1|TRBV18
CASSPLRDSRKPNTEAFF
TGTGCCAGCTCACCTCTCCGGGACAGTCGAAAGCCCAACACTGAAGCTTTCTTT
>NA|15|TRBJ1-5|NA|TRBV5-1
CASSLGEFSNQPQHF
TGCGCCAGCAGCTTAGGAGAATTTAGCAATCAGCCCCAGCATTTT
>few|14|TRBJ1-2|TRBD1|TRBV7-9
CASSLGGQGYGYTF
TGTGCCAGCAGCTTAGGGGGACAGGGTTATGGCTACACCTTC